These 8 T cell receptor beta chains originate from one sample sequenced in a study of T-cell reconstitution after alpha-beta-depleted transplantation in children. As it was prepared, the TCRbeta library received unique molecular identifiers. TCRdb fed the PCR reads into MiXCR, producing one record per CDR3 protein. The sample gives around 600,000 distinct CDR3 sequences, under 12% of which show up once; roughly 3.9% is in the top ten. The material sequenced was PBMCs from the stem cell graft donor, taken from the stem cell graft. The receptor set was obtained from a human donor who donated a stem cell graft to a child with acute myeloid leukemia.

This clonotype occurred a few times. This sequence joins TRBV20-1 and TRBJ2-1; perhaps TRBD2 as D (5 bases). Per germline, CDR1 DFQATT and CDR2 SNEGSKA (reference sequence). Between the trimmed V and J ends, which lost 4 bases and 8 bases, there was a span of 15 bases. The CDR3 runs to 13 residues. CDR3 region: CSAKSTSPYEQFF. In nucleotides, the CDR3 is TGCAGTGCTAAAAGTACTAGTCCCTATGAGCAGTTCTTC.

This clonotype was counted at least ten times. The chain couples TRBV29-1 to TRBJ2-4; no clear D. Looked up from germline, CDR1 is SQVTM and CDR2 is ANQGSEA. This CDR3 comprises 14 residues. Between the trimmed V and J ends, which lost 4 bases and 2 bases, there was a span of 12 bases. The DNA for the CDR3 is TGCAGCGTTGCCGTGGGCTCTACCAAAAACATTCAGTACTTC. Protein: CSVAVGSTKNIQYF.

Only a few counts were recorded for this clonotype. V is TRBV5-1 and J is TRBJ2-7; 9 bases match TRBD1. Germline V gene data show CDR1 as SGHRS and CDR2 as YFSETQ. The CDR3 is 14 residues long. V trimming: 4 bases; J trimming: 5 bases; junction bases outside the gene matches: 7. CDR3 coding DNA: TGCGCCAGCAGCCGGGACAGGGAAGGGGACGAGCAGTACTTC. Translation gives CASSRDREGDEQYF.

This clonotype came up a few times. This chain uses TRBV20-1 with TRBJ1-2, with 7 bases aligning to TRBD1. J gave up 4 bases and V 5 bases, and 7 bases lay outside the gene matches. Germline V gene lookup returns CDR1 DFQATT and CDR2 SNEGSKA (reference sequence). The CDR3 spans 13 residues. The CDR3 DNA reads as TGCAGTGCTTGGAAGGGGGACAGCTATGGCTACACCTTC. This gives the protein CSAWKGDSYGYTF.

This clonotype was counted between two and nine times. V usage is TRBV15 and J usage is TRBJ2-1, with 8 bases identical to TRBD2. The CDR3 contains 20 residues. Trimming took 3 bases from V and 0 from J; bases not matched to a gene: 16. The germline CDR1 and CDR2 sequences are LNHNV and YYDKDF (reference sequence). CDR3 loop: CATSSESPAAGDLSYNEQFF. DNA for the CDR3: TGTGCCACCAGCAGCGAATCCCCGGCAGCGGGAGACCTCTCCTACAATGAGCAGTTCTTC.

This clonotype has at least ten counts. The chain carries TRBV12-3 or TRBV12-4 and TRBJ2-2, with D perhaps matching TRBD1 (6 bases). The CDR3 consists of 14 residues. V was clipped by 5 bases and J by 5 bases, with 12 bases between them. CDR3 DNA sequence: TGTGCCAGCAGTCTAACTACAGGGACCGGGGAGCTGTTTTTT. Amino acids: CASSLTTGTGELFF.

The chain couples TRBV7-3 to TRBJ2-2; 8 bases fit TRBD2. The CDR3 is made up of 19 amino acids. J gave up 2 bases and V 0 bases, and 11 bases lay outside the gene matches. CDR1 and CDR2 (germline): SGHTA, FQGTGA. This chain's CDR3 is CASSLTEILAGLNTGELFF. The DNA for the CDR3 is TGTGCCAGCAGCTTAACGGAGATTTTAGCGGGGCTAAACACCGGGGAGCTGTTTTTT.

Many counts were recorded for this clonotype. The gene calls are TRBV20-1 and TRBJ2-7; D possibly corresponds to TRBD2 (6 bases). This CDR3 spans 15 amino acids. Trimming cost V 0 bases and J 6 bases, with 18 bases left between them. Germline loops: CDR1 DFQATT, CDR2 SNEGSKA (reference sequence). The CDR3 bases are TGCAGTGCTAGAGAGACTAGGAGATTACTTACCGAGCAGTACTTC. Translated, it gives CSARETRRLLTEQYF.